The T cell receptor beta chain under discussion was sequenced for a study of blood T cell repertoires in COVID-19. As for the study in general: The cDNA or gDNA used as material had been derived from T cells, B-cell-depleted T cells, or PBMCs.

In the authors' methods: Reference gene primer amplification gave estimated nucleated cell counts. The table came from immunoSEQ multiplex PCR; TCRdb's copy has only in-frame clones and leaves some out. The V and J calls and clone size are taken from that table; D and trimming were inferred from the DNA. The table includes 270,000 or so clones, approximately 86% detected once. There are 15 residues in the CDR3. V lost 6 bases and J lost 4; bases outside the gene matches: 9. Germline V gene data show CDR1 as MNHEY and CDR2 as SMNVEV (reference sequence). Sequencing was done on a sample of peripheral blood. The TCR was taken from a woman between 18 and 29 years old with acute or convalescent COVID-19. The genes are TRBV27 and TRBJ2-1; 7 nucleotides align to TRBD2. The chain's CDR3 is CASSGSMREYNEQFF. The CDR3 DNA follows: TGTGCCAGCAGCGGAAGTATGCGGGAGTACAATGAGCAGTTCTTC.